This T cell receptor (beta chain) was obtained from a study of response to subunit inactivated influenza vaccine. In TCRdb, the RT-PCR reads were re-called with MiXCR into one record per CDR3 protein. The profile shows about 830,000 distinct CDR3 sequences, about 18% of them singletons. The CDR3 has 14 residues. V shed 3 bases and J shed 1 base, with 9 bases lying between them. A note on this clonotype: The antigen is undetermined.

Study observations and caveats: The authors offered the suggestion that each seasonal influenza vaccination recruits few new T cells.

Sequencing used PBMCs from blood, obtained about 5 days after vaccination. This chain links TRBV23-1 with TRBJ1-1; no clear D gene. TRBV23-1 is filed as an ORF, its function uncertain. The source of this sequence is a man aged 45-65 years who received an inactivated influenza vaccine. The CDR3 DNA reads TGCGCCAGCAGTCAGGAAGTTGAGAACACTGAAGCTTTCTTT. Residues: CASSQEVENTEAFF.